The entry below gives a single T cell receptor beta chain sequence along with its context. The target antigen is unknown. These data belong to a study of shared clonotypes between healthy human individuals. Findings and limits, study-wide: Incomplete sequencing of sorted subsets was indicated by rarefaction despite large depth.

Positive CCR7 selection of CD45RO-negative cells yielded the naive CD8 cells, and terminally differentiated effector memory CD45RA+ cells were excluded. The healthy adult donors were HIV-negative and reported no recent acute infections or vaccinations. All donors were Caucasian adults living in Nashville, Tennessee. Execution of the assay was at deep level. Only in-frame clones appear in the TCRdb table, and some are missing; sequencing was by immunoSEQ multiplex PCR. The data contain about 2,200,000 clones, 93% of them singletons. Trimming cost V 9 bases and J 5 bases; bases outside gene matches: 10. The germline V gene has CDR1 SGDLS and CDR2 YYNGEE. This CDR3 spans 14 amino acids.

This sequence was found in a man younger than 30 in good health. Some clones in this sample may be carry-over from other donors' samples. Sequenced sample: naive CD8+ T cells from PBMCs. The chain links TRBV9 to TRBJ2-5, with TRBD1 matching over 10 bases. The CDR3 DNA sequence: TGTGCCACCGGACAGGGGGTGCTCGGGGAGACCCAGTACTTC. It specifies CATGQGVLGETQYF.